This is a list of T cell receptor beta chains from one sample in a study of T cell responses to AZD1222 COVID-19 vaccine. Generated by immunoSEQ multiplex PCR, the TCRdb table keeps only in-frame clones and is missing some. The sample contains some 120,000 clones, around 84% of which appear only once. This material consisted of peripheral blood, taken on day 0 of AZD1222 vaccination. These receptors came from an adult in good health. CDR3s include the opening cysteine and the closing phenylalanine or tryptophan. The D gene is left open where the match is weak. Size is stated for part of the rows, as once, few or many counts, or as a class when the clone is expanded.

.	.	TRBV7-3	TRBJ2-1	CASSLKGDDNEQFF	TGTGCCAGCAGCTTAAAAGGGGATGACAATGAGCAGTTCTTC
TRBD2	.	TRBV10-2	TRBJ2-1	CASSPGTSGSNEQFF	TGCGCCAGCAGCCCCGGGACTAGCGGGAGCAATGAGCAGTTCTTC
TRBD2	.	TRBV11-2	TRBJ2-7	CASSQTSAAYEQYF	TGTGCCAGCAGCCAGACTAGCGCCGCCTACGAGCAGTACTTC
.	.	TRBV10-3	TRBJ1-2	CAISDGHGRNGYTF	TGTGCCATCAGTGACGGGCACGGCCGCAATGGCTACACCTTC
.	.	TRBV5-5	TRBJ1-1	CASSLSTLTEAFF	TGTGCCAGCAGCTTGTCAACCCTTACTGAAGCTTTCTTT
TRBD2	.	TRBV3-1/TRBV3-2	TRBJ2-1	CASSQGLGPYEQFF	TGTGCCAGCAGCCAGGGACTAGGGCCCTATGAGCAGTTCTTC
TRBD2	.	TRBV2	TRBJ2-1	CASSRGSGGDGNNEQFF	TGTGCCAGCAGTAGAGGAAGCGGGGGGGACGGGAACAATGAGCAGTTCTTC
.	.	TRBV4-1	TRBJ2-5	CASSQRRETQYF	TGCGCCAGCAGCCAGAGGCGAGAGACCCAGTACTTC
.	few	TRBV19	TRBJ1-1	CASSIPGEATEAFF	TGTGCCAGTAGTATCCCAGGGGAGGCGACTGAAGCTTTCTTT
TRBD1	.	TRBV6-2/TRBV6-3	TRBJ2-7	CASSYNQGAYEQYF	TGTGCCAGCAGTTACAACCAGGGGGCCTACGAGCAGTACTTC
TRBD1	.	TRBV4-1	TRBJ1-3	CASSQRQGFGNTIYF	TGCGCCAGCAGCCAAAGACAGGGTTTTGGAAACACCATATATTTT
TRBD2	few	TRBV9	TRBJ2-2	CASSATSGRASGELFF	TGTGCCAGCAGCGCGACTAGCGGGAGGGCCTCCGGGGAGCTGTTTTTT
TRBD1	.	TRBV7-9	TRBJ2-1	CASSLVGQGMYEQFF	TGTGCCAGCAGCTTAGTGGGACAGGGGATGTATGAGCAGTTCTTC
TRBD2	.	TRBV7-2	TRBJ2-1	CASSFNSQASGGGEQFF	TGTGCCAGCAGCTTTAATTCCCAGGCTAGCGGGGGCGGTGAGCAGTTCTTC
.	.	TRBV12-3/TRBV12-4	TRBJ1-1	CASSRGRATEAFF	TGTGCCAGCAGCAGGGGTAGGGCCACTGAAGCTTTCTTT
.	.	TRBV7-3	TRBJ2-2	CASSLTGAGELFF	TGTGCCAGCAGCTTAACTGGAGCCGGGGAGCTGTTTTTT
TRBD1	.	TRBV24-1	TRBJ2-2	CATSDPYLTGGNTGELFF	TGTGCCACCAGTGATCCCTACCTGACAGGGGGGAACACCGGGGAGCTGTTTTTT
TRBD1	.	TRBV10-3	TRBJ1-2	CALRTGEDGYTF	TGTGCCCTGCGGACAGGGGAAGATGGCTACACCTTC
.	.	TRBV19	TRBJ2-2	CASTVEGGGLDSGELFF	TGTGCCAGTACGGTAGAAGGCGGGGGCCTCGATTCCGGGGAGCTGTTTTTT
TRBD2	.	TRBV20-1	TRBJ2-1	CSASIGGGYNEQFF	TGCAGTGCTAGTATCGGGGGGGGCTACAATGAGCAGTTCTTC
TRBD1	.	TRBV6-5	TRBJ1-2	CASILTGESNYGYTF	TGTGCCAGCATTTTAACAGGGGAGTCTAACTATGGCTACACCTTC
.	.	TRBV7-2	TRBJ2-3	CASSLVGAWTDTQYF	TGTGCCAGCAGCTTAGTGGGGGCCTGGACTGATACGCAGTATTTT
.	.	TRBV28	TRBJ1-2	CASRNYGYTF	TGTGCCAGCCGTAACTATGGCTACACCTTC
.	.	TRBV12-3/TRBV12-4	TRBJ1-1	CASSFLGGTEAFF	TGTGCCAGCAGTTTTCTAGGGGGGACTGAAGCTTTCTTT
.	.	TRBV9	TRBJ2-3	CASSAVGGPTDTQYF	TGTGCCAGCAGCGCGGTGGGGGGGCCTACAGATACGCAGTATTTT
.	.	TRBV30	TRBJ1-2	CAWSVGAGYGYTF	TGTGCCTGGAGTGTTGGGGCAGGCTATGGCTACACCTTC
.	.	TRBV4-1	TRBJ2-3	CASSYSGSSTDTQYF	TGCGCCAGCAGCTATAGCGGTTCTAGCACAGATACGCAGTATTTT
TRBD1	.	TRBV11-2	TRBJ2-5	CASTRTGSLQETQYF	TGTGCCAGCACCCGGACAGGGTCCCTCCAAGAGACCCAGTACTTC
TRBD1	.	TRBV25-1	TRBJ2-7	CASSEFQGAPPYEQYF	TGTGCCAGCAGTGAATTCCAGGGGGCCCCCCCCTACGAGCAGTACTTC
.	.	TRBV7-9	TRBJ2-7	CASSSLNRGKQYF	TGTGCCAGCAGCTCACTGAATCGGGGGAAGCAGTACTTC
TRBD1	few	TRBV2	TRBJ2-7	CASFRGQGASEQYF	TGTGCCAGCTTCAGGGGACAGGGGGCGAGCGAGCAGTACTTC
.	.	TRBV15	TRBJ2-5	CATSRDRQQETQYF	TGTGCCACCAGCAGAGATCGACAGCAAGAGACCCAGTACTTC
.	once	TRBV6-6	TRBJ1-1	CASSSPMLYTEAFF	TGTGCCAGCAGTTCTCCCATGCTTTACACTGAAGCTTTCTTT
TRBD1	.	TRBV28	TRBJ2-7	CASRDRVHEQYF	TGTGCCAGCAGAGACAGGGTCCACGAGCAGTACTTC
.	.	TRBV30	TRBJ2-7	CAWSRRGVGTYEQYF	TGTGCCTGGAGCCGAAGAGGGGTCGGGACCTACGAGCAGTACTTC
.	medium-sized	TRBV19	TRBJ2-7	CASSIRLNHPYEQYF	TGTGCCAGTAGTATTAGACTCAACCACCCCTACGAGCAGTACTTC
TRBD2	.	TRBV14	TRBJ2-7	CASSQGLAAAYEQYF	TGTGCCAGCAGCCAAGGACTAGCGGCCGCCTACGAGCAGTACTTC
TRBD2	.	TRBV30	TRBJ2-7	CAWSSGRAEQYF	TGTGCCTGGTCTAGCGGGAGGGCCGAGCAGTACTTC
.	.	TRBV7-9	TRBJ1-2	CASSFGQSDGYTF	TGTGCCAGCAGCTTCGGGCAGTCGGATGGCTACACCTTC
.	.	TRBV30	TRBJ2-7	CAWEGVGPSNSYEQYF	TGTGCCTGGGAGGGGGTCGGGCCTTCGAACTCCTACGAGCAGTACTTC
.	.	TRBV10-2	TRBJ2-1	CASRLAVSSYNEQFF	TGCGCCAGCAGATTAGCTGTGAGCTCCTACAATGAGCAGTTCTTC
.	.	TRBV6-5	TRBJ1-4	CASRAGSPNEKLFF	TGTGCCAGCAGGGCAGGGAGCCCTAATGAAAAACTGTTTTTT
.	.	TRBV12-3/TRBV12-4	TRBJ2-2	CASSLQQAGELFF	TGTGCCAGCAGTTTACAACAAGCGGGGGAGCTGTTTTTT
.	.	TRBV4-3	TRBJ1-4	CASSPSGLGANEKLFF	TGCGCCAGCAGCCCGAGCGGACTAGGGGCTAATGAAAAACTGTTTTTT
TRBD1	.	TRBV6-1	TRBJ2-7	CASSEAATGAMTYEQYF	TGTGCCAGCAGTGAAGCCGCGACAGGGGCAATGACCTACGAGCAGTACTTC